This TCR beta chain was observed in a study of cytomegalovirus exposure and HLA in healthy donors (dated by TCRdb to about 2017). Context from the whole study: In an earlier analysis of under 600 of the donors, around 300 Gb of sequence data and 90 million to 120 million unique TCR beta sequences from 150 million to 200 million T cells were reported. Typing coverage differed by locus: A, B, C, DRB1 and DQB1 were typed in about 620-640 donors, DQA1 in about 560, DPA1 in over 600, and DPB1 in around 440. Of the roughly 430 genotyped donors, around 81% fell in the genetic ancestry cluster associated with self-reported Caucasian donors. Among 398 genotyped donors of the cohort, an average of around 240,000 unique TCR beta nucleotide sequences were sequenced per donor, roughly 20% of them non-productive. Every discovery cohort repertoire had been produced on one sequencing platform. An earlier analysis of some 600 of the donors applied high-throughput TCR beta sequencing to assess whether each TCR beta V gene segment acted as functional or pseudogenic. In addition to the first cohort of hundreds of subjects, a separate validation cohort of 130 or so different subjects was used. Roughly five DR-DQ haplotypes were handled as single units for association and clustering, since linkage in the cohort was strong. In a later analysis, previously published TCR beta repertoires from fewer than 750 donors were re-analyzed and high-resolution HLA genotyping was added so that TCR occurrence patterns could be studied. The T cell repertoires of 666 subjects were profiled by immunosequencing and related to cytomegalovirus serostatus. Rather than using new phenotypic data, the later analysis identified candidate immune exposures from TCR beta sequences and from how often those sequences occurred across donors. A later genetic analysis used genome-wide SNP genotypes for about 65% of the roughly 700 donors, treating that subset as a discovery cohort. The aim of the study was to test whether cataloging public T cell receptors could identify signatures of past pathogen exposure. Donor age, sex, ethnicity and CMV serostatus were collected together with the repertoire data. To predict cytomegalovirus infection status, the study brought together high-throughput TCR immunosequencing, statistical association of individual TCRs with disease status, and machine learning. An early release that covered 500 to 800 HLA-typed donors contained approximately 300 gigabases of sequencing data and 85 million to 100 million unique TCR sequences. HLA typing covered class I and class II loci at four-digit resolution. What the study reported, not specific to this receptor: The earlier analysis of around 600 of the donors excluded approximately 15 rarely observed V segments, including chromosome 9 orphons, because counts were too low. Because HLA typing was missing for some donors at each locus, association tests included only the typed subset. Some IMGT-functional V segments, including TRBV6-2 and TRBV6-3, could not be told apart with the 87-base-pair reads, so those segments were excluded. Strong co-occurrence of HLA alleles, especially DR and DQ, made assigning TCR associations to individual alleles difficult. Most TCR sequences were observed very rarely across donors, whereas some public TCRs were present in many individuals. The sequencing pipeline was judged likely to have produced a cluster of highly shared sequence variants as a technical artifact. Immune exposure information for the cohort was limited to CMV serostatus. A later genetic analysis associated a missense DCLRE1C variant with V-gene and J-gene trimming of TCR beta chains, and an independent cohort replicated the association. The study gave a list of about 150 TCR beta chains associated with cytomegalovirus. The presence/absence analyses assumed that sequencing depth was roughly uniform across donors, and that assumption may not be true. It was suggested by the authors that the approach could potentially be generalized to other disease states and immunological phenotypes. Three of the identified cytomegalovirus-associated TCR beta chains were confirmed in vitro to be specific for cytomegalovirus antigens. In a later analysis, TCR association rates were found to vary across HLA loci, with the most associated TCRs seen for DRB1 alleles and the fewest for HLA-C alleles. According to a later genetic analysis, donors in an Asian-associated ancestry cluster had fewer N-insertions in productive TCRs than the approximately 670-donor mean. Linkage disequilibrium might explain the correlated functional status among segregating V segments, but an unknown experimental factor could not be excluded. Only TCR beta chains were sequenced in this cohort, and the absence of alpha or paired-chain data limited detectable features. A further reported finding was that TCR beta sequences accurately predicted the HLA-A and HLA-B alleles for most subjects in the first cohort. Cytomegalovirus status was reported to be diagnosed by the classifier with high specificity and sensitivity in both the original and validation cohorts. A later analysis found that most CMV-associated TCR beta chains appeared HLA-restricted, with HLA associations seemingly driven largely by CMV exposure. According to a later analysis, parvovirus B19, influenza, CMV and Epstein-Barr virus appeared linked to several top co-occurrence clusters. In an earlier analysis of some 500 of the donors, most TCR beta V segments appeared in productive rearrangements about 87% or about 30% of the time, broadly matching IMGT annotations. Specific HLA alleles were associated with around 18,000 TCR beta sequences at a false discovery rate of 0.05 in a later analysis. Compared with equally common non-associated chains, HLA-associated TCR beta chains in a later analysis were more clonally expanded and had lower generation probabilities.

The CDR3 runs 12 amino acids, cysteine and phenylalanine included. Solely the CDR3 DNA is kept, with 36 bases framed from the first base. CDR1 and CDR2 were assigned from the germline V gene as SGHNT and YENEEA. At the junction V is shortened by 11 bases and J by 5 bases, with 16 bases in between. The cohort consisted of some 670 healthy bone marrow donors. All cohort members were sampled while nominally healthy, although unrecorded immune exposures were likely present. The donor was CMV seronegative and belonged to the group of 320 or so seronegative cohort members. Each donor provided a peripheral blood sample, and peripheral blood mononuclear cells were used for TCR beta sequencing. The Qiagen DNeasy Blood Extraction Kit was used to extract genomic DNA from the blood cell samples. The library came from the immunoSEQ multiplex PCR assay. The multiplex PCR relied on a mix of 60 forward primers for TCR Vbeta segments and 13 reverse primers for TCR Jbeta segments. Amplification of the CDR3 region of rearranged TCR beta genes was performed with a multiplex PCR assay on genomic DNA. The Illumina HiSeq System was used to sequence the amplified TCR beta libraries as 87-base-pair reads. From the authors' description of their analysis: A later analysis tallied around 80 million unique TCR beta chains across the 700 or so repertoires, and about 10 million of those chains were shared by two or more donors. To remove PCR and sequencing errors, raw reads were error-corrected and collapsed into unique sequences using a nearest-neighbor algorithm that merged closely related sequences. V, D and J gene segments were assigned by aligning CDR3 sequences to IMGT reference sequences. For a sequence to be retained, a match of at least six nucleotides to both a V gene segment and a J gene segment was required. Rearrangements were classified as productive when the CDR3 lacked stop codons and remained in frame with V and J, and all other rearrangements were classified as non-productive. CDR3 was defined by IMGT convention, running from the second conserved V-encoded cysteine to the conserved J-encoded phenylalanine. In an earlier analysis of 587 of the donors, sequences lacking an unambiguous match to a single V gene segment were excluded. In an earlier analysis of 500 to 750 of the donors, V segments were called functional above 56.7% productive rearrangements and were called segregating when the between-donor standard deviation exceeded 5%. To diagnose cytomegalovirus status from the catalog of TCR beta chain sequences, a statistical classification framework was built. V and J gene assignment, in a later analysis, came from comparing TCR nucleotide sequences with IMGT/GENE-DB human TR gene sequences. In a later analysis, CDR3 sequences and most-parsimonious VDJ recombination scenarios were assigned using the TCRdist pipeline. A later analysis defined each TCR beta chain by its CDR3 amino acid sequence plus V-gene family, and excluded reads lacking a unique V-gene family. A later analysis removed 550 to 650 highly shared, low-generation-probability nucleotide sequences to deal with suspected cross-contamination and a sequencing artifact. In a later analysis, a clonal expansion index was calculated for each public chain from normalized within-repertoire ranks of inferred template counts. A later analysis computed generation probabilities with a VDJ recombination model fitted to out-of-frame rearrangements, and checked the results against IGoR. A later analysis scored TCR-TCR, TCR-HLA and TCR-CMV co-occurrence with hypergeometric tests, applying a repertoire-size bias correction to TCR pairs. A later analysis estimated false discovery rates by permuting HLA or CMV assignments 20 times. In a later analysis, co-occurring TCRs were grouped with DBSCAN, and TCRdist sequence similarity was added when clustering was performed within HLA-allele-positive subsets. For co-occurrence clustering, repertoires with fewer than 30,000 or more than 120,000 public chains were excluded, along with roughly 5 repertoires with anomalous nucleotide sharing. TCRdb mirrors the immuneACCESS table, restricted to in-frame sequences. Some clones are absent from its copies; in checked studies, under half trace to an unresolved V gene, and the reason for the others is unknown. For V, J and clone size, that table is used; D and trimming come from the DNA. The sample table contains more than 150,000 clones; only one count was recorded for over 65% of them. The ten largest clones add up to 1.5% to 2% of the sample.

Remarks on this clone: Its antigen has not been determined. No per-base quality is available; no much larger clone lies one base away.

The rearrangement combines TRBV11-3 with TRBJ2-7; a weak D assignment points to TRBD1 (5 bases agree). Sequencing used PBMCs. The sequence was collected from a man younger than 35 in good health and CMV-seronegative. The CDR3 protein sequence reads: CALLGRVNEQYF. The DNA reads TGTGCCCTACTCGGCAGGGTAAACGAGCAGTACTTC.